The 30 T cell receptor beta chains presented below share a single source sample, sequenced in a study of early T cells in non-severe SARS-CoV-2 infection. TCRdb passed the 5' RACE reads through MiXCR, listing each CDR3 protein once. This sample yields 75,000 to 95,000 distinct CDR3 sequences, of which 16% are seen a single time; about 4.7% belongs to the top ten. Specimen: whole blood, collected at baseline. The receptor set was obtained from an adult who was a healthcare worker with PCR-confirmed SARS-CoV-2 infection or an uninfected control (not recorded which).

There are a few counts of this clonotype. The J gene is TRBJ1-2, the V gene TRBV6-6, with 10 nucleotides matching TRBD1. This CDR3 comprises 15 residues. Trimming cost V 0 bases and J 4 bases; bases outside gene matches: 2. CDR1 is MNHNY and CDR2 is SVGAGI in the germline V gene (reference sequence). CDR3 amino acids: CASSYSTGGFYGYTF. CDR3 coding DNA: TGTGCCAGCAGTTACTCGACAGGGGGCTTCTATGGCTACACCTTC.

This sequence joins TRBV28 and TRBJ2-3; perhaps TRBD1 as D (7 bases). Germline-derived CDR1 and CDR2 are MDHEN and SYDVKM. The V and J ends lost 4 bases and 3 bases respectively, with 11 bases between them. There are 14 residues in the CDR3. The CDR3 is CASSSTGRTDTQYF. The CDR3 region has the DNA TGTGCCAGCAGTTCGACAGGGAGGACAGATACGCAGTATTTT.

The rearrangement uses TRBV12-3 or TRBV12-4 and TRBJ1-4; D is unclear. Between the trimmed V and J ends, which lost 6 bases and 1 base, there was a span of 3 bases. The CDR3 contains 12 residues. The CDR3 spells CASSLTNEKLFF. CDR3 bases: TGTGCCAGCAGCCTAACTAATGAAAAACTGTTTTTT.

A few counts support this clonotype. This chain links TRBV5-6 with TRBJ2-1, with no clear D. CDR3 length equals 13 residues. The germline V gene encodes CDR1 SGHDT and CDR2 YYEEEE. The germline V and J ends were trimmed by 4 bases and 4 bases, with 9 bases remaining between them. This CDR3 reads CASSRLEYNEQFF. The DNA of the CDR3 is TGTGCCAGCAGCCGCCTAGAATACAATGAGCAGTTCTTC.

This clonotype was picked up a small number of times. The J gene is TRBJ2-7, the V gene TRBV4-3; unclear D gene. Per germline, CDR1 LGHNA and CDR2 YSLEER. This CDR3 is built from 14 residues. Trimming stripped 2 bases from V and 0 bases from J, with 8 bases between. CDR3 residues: CASSQHLSSYEQYF. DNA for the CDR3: TGCGCCAGCAGCCAACATTTAAGCTCCTACGAGCAGTACTTC.

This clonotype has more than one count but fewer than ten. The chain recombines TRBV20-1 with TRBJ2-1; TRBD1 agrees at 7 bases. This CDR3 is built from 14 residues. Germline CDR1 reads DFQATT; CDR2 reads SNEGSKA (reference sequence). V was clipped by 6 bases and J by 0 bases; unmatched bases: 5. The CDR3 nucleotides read TGCAGTGCAAACAGGGGTAGCTCCTACAATGAGCAGTTCTTC. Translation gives CSANRGSSYNEQFF.

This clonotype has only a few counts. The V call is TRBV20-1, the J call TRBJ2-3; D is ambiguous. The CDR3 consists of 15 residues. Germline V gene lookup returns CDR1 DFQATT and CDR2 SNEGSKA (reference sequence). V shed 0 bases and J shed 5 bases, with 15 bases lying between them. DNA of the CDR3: TGCAGTGCTAGAGATTGGGCGAAGAACCTAGATACGCAGTATTTT. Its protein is CSARDWAKNLDTQYF.

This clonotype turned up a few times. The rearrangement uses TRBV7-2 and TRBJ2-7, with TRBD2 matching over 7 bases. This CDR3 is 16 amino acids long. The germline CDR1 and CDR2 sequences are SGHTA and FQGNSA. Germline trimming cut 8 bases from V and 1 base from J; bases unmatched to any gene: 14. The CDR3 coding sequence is TGTGCCAGCGGAACCCCCCCCCCAGCGGGGTCCTACGAGCAGTACTTC. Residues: CASGTPPPAGSYEQYF.

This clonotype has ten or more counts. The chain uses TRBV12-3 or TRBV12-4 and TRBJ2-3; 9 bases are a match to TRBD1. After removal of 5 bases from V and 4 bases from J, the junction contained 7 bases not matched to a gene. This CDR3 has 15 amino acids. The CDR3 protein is CASSLMGQGPDTQYF. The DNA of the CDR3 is TGTGCCAGCAGTCTGATGGGACAGGGCCCAGATACGCAGTATTTT.

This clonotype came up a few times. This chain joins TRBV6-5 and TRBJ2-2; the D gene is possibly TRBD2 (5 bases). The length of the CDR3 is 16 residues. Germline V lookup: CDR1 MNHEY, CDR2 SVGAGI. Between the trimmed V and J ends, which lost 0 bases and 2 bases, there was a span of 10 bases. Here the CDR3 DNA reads TGTGCCAGCAGTTACTCTGCGGGCTTCAACACCGGGGAGCTGTTTTTT. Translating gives CASSYSAGFNTGELFF.

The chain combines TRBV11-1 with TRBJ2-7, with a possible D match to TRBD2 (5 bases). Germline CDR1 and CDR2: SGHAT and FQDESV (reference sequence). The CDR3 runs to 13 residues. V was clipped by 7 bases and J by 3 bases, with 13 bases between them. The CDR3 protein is CASTLSGSYEQYF. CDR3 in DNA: TGTGCCAGCACCCTAAGCGGTAGCTACGAGCAGTACTTC.

CDR3 sequence: CASSAEFKDTQYF. CDR3 DNA sequence: TGTGCCAGCAGCGCGGAATTTAAAGATACGCAGTATTTT. The V call is TRBV9, the J call TRBJ2-3, with unresolved D. The V gene lost 3 bases and the J gene lost 5 bases, with 10 bases spanning the gap. Germline lookup yields CDR1 SGDLS and CDR2 YYNGEE. CDR3 size: 13 residues.

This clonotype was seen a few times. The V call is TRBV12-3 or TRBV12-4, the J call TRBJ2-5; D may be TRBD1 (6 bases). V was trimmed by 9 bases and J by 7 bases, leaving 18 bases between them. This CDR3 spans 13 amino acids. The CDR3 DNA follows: TGTGCCAGTACCTACAGGGTGCAGCGGACCCAGTACTTC. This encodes CASTYRVQRTQYF.

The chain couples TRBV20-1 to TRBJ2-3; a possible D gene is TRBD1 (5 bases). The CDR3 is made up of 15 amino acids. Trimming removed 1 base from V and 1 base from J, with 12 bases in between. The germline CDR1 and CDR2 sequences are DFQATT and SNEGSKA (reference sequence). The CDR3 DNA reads TGCAGTGCTAGAGGTCAGGGTGGAGGCACAGATACGCAGTATTTT. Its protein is CSARGQGGGTDTQYF.

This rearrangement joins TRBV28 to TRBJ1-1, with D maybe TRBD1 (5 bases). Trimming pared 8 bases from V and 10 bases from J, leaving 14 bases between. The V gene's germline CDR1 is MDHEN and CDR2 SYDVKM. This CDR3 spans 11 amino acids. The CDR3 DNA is TGTGCCAGCGGAGGGGACTGGGGAGCTTTCTTT. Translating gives CASGGDWGAFF.

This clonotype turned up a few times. In DNA form, the CDR3 reads TGTGCCAGCAGCTTTACGCGCGGTCGGGGGAACACTGAAGCTTTCTTT. Its translation: CASSFTRGRGNTEAFF. This sequence joins TRBV5-6 and TRBJ1-1; no reliable D call. V lost 2 bases and J lost 1, with 15 bases in between. The CDR3 is made up of 16 amino acids. Germline assignment: CDR1 SGHDT and CDR2 YYEEEE.

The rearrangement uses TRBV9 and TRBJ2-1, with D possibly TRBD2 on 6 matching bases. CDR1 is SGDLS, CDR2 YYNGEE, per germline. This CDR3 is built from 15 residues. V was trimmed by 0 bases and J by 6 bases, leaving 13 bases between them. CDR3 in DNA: TGTGCCAGCAGCGTAGCTCCGGCTAGCGCCAATGAGCAGTTCTTC. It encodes CASSVAPASANEQFF.

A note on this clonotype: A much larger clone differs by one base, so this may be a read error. The CDR3 DNA reads as TGTGCCAGCAGCGCTCCGAACACCGGGGAGCTGTTTTTT. This sequence encodes CASSAPNTGELFF. J is TRBJ2-2 and V is TRBV11-3; no firm D call. The CDR3 contains 13 residues. Trimming removed 5 bases from V and 0 bases from J, with 4 bases in between. Germline loops: CDR1 SGHNT, CDR2 YENEEA.

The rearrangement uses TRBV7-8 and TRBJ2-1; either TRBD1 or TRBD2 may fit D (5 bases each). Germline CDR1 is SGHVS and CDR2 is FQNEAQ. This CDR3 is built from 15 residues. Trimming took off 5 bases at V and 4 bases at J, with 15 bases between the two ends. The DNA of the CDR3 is TGTGCCAGCAGCCTAAACCGAGGGGTTTACAATGAGCAGTTCTTC. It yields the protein CASSLNRGVYNEQFF.

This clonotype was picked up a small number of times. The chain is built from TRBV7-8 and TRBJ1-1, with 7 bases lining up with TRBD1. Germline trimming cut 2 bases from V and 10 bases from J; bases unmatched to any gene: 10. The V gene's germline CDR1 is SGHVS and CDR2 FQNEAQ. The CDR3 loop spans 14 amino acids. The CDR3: CASSLHLTGEGAFF. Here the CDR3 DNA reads TGTGCCAGCAGCTTACACCTAACAGGGGAGGGAGCTTTCTTT.

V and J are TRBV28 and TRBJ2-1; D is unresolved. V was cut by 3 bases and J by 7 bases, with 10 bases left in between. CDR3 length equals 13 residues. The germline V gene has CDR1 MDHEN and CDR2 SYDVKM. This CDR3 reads CASSLGISNEQFF. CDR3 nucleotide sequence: TGTGCCAGCAGTTTGGGAATTTCGAATGAGCAGTTCTTC.

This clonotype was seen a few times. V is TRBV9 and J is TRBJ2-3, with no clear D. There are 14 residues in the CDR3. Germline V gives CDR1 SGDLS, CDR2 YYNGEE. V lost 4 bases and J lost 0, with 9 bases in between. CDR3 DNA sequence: TGTGCCAGCAGCAGGTTATTTAGCACAGATACGCAGTATTTT. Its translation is CASSRLFSTDTQYF.

The CDR3 reads CASSRGQFYTF. The CDR3, as DNA: TGTGCCAGCAGCCGTGGACAGTTCTACACCTTC. This sequence joins TRBV5-6 and TRBJ1-2; D is perhaps TRBD1 (6 bases). CDR1 SGHDT and CDR2 YYEEEE come from the germline V gene. Trimming took off 4 bases at V and 10 bases at J, with 11 bases between the two ends. This CDR3 is built from 11 residues.

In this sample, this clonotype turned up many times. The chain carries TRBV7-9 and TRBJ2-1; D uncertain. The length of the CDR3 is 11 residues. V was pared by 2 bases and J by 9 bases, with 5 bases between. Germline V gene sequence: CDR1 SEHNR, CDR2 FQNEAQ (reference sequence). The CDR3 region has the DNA TGTGCCAGCAGCTTAAAGGGTGAGCAGTTCTTC. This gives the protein CASSLKGEQFF.

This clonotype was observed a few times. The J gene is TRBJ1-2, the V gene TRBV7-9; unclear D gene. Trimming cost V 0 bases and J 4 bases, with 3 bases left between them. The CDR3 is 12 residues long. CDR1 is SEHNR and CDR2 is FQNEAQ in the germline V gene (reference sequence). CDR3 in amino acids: CASSLATYGYTF. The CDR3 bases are TGTGCCAGCAGCTTAGCCACCTATGGCTACACCTTC.

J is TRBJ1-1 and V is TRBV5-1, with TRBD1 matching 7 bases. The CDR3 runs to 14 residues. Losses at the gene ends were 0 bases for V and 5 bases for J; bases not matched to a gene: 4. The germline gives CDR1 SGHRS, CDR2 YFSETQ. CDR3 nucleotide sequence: TGCGCCAGCAGCTTGGACCTACAGGGGACTGAAGCTTTCTTT. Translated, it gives CASSLDLQGTEAFF.

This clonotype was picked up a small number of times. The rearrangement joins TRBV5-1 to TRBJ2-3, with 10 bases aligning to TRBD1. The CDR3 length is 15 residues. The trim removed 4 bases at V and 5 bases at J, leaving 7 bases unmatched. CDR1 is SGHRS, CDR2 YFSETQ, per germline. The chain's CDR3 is CASSTGQGFRDTQYF. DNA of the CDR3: TGCGCCAGCAGCACGGGACAGGGGTTTCGAGATACGCAGTATTTT.

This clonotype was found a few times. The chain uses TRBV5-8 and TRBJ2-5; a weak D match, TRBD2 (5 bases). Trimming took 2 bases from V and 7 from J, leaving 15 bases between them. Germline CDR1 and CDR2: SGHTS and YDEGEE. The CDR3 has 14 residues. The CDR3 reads CASSFTNLAGTQYF. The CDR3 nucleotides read TGTGCCAGCAGCTTTACCAATCTAGCCGGGACCCAGTACTTC.

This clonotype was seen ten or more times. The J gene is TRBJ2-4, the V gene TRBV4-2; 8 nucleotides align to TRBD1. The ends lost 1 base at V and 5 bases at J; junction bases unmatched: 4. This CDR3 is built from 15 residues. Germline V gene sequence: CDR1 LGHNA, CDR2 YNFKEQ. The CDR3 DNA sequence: TGTGCCAGCAGCCAAGGGACAGGGAACCAAAACATTCAGTACTTC. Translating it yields CASSQGTGNQNIQYF.

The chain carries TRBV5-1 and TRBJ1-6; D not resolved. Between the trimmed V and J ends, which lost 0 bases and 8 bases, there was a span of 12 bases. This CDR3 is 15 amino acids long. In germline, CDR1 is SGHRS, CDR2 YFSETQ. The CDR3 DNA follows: TGCGCCAGCAGCTTGGTTCTGCGACGATATTCACCCCTCCACTTT. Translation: CASSLVLRRYSPLHF.